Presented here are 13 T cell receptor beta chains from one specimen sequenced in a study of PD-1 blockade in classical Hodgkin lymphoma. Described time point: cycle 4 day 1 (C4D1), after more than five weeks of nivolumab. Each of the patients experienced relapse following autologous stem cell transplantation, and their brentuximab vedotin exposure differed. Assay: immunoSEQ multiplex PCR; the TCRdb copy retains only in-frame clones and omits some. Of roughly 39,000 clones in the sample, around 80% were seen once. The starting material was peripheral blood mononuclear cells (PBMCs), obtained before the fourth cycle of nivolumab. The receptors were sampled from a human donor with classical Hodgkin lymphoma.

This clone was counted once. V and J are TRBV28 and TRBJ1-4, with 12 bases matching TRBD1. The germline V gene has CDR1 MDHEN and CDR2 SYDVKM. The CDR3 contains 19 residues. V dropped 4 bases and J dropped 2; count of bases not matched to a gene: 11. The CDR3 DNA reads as TGTGCCAGCAGTTGGGACAGGGGGCATGTTTTTGGGACTAATGAAAAACTGTTTTTT. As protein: CASSWDRGHVFGTNEKLFF.

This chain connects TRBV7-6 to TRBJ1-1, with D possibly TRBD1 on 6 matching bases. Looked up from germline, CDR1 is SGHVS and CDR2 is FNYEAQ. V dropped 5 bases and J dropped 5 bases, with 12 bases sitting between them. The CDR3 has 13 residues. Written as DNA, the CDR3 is TGTGCCAGCAGCCTTCTACAGGGAACTGAAGCTTTCTTT. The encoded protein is CASSLLQGTEAFF.

The CDR3 DNA reads as TGCGCCAGCAGCCAAGATCCGGGGGCGTCCAATCAGCCCCAGCATTTT. The encoded protein is CASSQDPGASNQPQHF. The chain links TRBV4-1 to TRBJ1-5; D is possibly TRBD1 (6 bases). V was shortened by 0 bases and J by 3 bases, with 12 bases between the two germline ends. The germline V gene encodes CDR1 MGHRA and CDR2 YSYEKL. This CDR3 comprises 16 residues.

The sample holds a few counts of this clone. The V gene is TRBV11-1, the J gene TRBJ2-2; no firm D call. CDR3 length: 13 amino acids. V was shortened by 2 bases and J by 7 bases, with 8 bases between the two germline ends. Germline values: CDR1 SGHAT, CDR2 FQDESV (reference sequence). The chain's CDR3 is CASSLLVGGELFF. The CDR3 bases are TGTGCCAGCAGCTTACTGGTGGGCGGGGAGCTGTTTTTT.

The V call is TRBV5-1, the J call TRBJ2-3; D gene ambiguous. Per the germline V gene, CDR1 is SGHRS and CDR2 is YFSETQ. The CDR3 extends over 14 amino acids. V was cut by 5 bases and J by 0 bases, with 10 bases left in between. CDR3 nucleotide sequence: TGCGCCAGCAGATACAGAACTAGCACAGATACGCAGTATTTT. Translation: CASRYRTSTDTQYF.

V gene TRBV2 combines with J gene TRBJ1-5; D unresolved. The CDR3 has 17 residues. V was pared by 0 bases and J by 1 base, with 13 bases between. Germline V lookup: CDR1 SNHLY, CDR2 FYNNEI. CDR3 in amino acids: CASSEALSPRSNQPQHF. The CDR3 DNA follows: TGTGCCAGCAGTGAAGCCCTTAGTCCCAGGAGCAATCAGCCCCAGCATTTT.

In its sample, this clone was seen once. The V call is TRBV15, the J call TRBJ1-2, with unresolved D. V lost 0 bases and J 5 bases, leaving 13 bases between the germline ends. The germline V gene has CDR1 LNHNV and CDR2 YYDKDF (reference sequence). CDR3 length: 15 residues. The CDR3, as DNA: TGTGCCACCAGCAGAGATAATCGTGCCCCGTATGGCTACACCTTC. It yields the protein CATSRDNRAPYGYTF.

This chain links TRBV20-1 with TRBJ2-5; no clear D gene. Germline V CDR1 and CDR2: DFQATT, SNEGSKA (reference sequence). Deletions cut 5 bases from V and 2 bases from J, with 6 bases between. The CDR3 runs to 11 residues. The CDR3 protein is CSAGSQETQYF. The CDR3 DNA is TGCAGTGCTGGCTCTCAAGAGACCCAGTACTTC.

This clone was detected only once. CDR3 loop: CARSPGQGMNTEAFF. CDR3 DNA sequence: TGTGCCAGAAGCCCCGGACAGGGAATGAACACTGAAGCTTTCTTT. The chain employs TRBV5-3 and TRBJ1-1; 8 bases are shared with TRBD1. TRBV5-3 is treated as an ORF (open reading frame) with a function not yet certain. CDR3 size: 15 residues. Trimming removed 4 bases from V and 0 bases from J; junction bases left unmatched: 5.

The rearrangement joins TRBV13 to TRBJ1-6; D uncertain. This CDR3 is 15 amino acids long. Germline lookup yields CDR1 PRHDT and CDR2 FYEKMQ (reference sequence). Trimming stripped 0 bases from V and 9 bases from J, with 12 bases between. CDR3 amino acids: CASSLGGETVSPLHF. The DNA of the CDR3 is TGTGCCAGCAGCTTAGGCGGGGAGACGGTTTCACCCCTCCACTTT.

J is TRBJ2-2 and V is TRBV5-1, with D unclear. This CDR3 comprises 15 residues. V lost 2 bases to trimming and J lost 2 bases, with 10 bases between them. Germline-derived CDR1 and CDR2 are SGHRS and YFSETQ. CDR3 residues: CASSFRRENTGELFF. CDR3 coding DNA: TGCGCCAGCAGCTTCAGGCGAGAAAACACCGGGGAGCTGTTTTTT.

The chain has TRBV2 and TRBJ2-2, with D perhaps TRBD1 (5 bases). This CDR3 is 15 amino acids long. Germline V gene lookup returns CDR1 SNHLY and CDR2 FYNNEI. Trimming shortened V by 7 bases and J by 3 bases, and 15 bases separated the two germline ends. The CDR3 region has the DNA TGTGCCAGCACTGTGCAGGGTGTTGACACCGGGGAGCTGTTTTTT. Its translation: CASTVQGVDTGELFF. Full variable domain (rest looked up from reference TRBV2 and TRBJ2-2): EPEVTQTPSHQVTQMGQEVILRCVPISNHLYFYWYRQILGQKVEFLVSFYNNEISEKSEIFDDQFSVERPDGSNFTLKIRSTKLEDSAMYFCASTVQGVDTGELFFGEGSRLTVL.

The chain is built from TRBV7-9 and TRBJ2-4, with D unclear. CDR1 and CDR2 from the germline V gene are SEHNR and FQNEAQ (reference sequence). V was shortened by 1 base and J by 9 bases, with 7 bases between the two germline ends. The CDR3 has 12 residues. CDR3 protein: CASSLGVGIQYF. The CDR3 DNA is TGTGCCAGCAGCTTAGGTGTAGGCATTCAGTACTTC.